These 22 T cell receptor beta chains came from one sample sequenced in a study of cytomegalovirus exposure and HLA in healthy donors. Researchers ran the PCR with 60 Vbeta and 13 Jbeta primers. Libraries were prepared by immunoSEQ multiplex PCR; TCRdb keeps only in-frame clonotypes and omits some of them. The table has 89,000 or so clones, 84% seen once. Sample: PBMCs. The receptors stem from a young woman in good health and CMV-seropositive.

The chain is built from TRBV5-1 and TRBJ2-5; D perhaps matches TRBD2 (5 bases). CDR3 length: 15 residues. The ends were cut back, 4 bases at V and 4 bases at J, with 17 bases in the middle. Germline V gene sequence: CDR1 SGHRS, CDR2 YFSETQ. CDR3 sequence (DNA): TGCGCCAGCAGCCAAGACGGGAAGTTCGGAGAGACCCAGTACTTC. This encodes CASSQDGKFGETQYF.

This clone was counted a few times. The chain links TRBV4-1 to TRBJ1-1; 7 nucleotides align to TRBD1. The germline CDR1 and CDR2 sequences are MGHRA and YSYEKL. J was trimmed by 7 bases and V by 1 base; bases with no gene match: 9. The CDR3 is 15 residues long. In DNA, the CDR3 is TGCGCCAGCAGCCAAGGGTTCTTCGGGACAGATGAAGCTTTCTTT. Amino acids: CASSQGFFGTDEAFF.

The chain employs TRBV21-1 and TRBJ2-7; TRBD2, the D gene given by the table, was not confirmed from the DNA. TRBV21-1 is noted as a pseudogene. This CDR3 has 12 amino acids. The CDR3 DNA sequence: TGTGCCAGCAGCAAAAACTGGTACGAGCAGTACTTC. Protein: CASSKNWYEQYF.

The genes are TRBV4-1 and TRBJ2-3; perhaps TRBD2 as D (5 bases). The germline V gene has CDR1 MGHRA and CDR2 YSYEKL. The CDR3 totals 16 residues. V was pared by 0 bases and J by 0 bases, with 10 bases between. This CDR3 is CASSQEGVTSTDTQYF. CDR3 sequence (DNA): TGCGCCAGCAGCCAAGAGGGAGTTACTAGCACAGATACGCAGTATTTT.

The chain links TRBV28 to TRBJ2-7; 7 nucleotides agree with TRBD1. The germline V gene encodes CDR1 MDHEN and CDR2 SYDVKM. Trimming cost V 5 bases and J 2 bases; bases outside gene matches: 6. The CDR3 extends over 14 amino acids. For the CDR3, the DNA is TGTGCCAGCAGTCTCGGACAGGCCACCTACGAGCAGTACTTC. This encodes CASSLGQATYEQYF. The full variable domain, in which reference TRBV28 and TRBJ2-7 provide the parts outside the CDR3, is DVKVTQSSRYLVKRTGEKVFLECVQDMDHENMFWYRQDPGLGLRLIYFSYDVKMKEKGDIPEGYSVSREKKERFSLILESASTNQTSMYLCASSLGQATYEQYFGPGTRLTVT.

In DNA form, the CDR3 reads TGTGCCAGCAGGGCCGGGCGGGGGGGCACAGATACGCAGTATTTT. It encodes CASRAGRGGTDTQYF. The rearrangement joins TRBV6-5 to TRBJ2-3, with 8 bases matching TRBD2. The CDR3 is 15 residues long. The V gene end was trimmed by 6 bases and the J gene end by 1 base; junction bases not matched to a gene: 6. CDR1 is MNHEY and CDR2 is SVGAGI in the germline V gene.

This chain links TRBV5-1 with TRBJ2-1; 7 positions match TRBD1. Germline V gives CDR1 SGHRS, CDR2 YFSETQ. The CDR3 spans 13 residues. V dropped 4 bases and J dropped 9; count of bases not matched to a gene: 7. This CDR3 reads CASSLTGFSEQFF. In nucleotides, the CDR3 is TGCGCCAGCAGCCTGACAGGGTTTTCTGAGCAGTTCTTC.

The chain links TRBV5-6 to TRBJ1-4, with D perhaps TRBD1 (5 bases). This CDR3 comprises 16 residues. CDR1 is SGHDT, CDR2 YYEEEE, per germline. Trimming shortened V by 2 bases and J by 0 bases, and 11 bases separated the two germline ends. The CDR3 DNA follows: TGTGCCAGCAGCTTTTGGGGGGGTGCAACTAATGAAAAACTGTTTTTT. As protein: CASSFWGGATNEKLFF.

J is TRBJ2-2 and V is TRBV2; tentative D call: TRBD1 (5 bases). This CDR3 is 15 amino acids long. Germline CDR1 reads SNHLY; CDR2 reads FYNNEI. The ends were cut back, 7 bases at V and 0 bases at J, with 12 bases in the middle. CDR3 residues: CASTLQETNTGELFF. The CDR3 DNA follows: TGTGCCAGCACACTACAGGAGACGAACACCGGGGAGCTGTTTTTT.

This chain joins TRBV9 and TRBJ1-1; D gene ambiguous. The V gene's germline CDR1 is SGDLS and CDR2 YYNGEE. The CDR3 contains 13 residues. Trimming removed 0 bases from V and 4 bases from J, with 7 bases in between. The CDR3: CASSVGGFTEAFF. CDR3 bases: TGTGCCAGCAGCGTAGGAGGGTTCACTGAAGCTTTCTTT.

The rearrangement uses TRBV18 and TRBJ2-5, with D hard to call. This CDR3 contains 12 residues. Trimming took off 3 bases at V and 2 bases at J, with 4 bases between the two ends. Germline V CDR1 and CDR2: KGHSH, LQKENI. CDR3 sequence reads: CASSPYQETQYF. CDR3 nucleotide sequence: TGTGCCAGCTCACCCTATCAAGAGACCCAGTACTTC.

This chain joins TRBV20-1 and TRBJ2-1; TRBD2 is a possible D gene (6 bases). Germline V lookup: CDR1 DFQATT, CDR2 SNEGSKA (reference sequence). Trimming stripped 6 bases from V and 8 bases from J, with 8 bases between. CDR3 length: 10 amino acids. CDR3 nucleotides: TGCAGTGCCGCTAGCGATGAGCAGTTCTTC. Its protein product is CSAASDEQFF.

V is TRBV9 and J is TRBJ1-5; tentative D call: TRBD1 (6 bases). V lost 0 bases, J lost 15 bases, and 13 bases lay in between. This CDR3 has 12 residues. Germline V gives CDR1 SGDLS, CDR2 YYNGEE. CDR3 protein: CASSVERTERHF. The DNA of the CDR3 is TGTGCCAGCAGCGTAGAGAGGACAGAGAGGCATTTT.

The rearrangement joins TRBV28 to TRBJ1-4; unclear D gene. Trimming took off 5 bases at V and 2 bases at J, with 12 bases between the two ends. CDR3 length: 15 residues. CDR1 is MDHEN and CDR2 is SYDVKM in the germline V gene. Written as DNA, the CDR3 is TGTGCCAGCAGTGCGGTGGCGGGGACTAATGAAAAACTGTTTTTT. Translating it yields CASSAVAGTNEKLFF.

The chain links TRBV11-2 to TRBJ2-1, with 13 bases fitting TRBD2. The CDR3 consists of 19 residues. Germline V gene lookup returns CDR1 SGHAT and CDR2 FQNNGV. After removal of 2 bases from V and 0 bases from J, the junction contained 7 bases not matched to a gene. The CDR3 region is CASSLRLAGGSSSYNEQFF. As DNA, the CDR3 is TGTGCCAGCAGCTTACGACTAGCGGGAGGCTCGAGCTCCTACAATGAGCAGTTCTTC.

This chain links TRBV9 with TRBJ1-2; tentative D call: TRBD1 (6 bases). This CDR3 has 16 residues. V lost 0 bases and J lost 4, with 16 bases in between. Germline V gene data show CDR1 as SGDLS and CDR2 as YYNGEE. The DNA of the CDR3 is TGTGCCAGCAGCGTAGGGCAGGGGCTTGAGGGCTATGGCTACACCTTC. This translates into CASSVGQGLEGYGYTF.

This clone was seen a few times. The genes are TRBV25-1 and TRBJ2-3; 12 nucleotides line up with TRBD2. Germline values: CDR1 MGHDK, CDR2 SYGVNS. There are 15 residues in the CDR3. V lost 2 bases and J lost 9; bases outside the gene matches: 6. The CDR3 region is CASSETRLAGETQYF. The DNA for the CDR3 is TGTGCCAGCAGTGAAACTAGACTAGCGGGAGAGACGCAGTATTTT.

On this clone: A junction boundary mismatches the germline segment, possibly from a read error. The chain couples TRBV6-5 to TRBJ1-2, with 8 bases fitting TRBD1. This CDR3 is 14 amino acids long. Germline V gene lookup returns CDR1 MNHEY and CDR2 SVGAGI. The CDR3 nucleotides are TGTGCCAGCCGGTCGGGACAGGCATTCTATGGCTACAACTTC. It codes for CASRSGQAFYGYNF.

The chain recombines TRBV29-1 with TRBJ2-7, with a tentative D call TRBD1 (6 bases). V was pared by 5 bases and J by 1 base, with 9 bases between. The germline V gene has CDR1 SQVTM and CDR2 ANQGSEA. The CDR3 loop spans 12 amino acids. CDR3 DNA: TGCAGCGTTCGGACAGTTTCCTACGAGCAGTACTTC. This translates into CSVRTVSYEQYF.

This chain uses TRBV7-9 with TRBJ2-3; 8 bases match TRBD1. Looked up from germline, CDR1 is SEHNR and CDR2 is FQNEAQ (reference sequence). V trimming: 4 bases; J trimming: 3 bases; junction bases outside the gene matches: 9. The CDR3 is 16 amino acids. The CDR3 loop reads CASSSPGGLRTDTQYF. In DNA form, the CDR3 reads TGTGCCAGCAGCTCTCCAGGGGGCTTGAGGACAGATACGCAGTATTTT.

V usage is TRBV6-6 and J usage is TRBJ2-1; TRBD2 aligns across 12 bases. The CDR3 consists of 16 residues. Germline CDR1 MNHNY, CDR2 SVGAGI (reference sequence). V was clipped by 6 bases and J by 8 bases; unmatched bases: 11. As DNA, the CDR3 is TGTGCCAGCAGCAACACTCTAGCGGGAGGGGTTCATGAGCAGTTCTTC. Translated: CASSNTLAGGVHEQFF.

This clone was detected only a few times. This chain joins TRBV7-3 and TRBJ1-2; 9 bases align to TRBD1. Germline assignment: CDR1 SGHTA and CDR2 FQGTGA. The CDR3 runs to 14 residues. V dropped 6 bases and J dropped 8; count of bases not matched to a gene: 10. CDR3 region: CASSPTGGAFGYTF. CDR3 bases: TGTGCCAGCAGTCCTACAGGGGGCGCATTCGGCTACACCTTC. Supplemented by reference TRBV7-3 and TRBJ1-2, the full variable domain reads GAGVSQTPSNKVTEKGKYVELRCDPISGHTALYWYRQSLGQGPEFLIYFQGTGAADDSGLPNDRFFAVRPEGSVSTLKIQRTERGDSAVYLCASSPTGGAFGYTFGSGTRLTVV.